The sequence of this T cell receptor (beta chain) was determined in a study of shared clonotypes between healthy human individuals. Across the study: Used for every donor were three CD4 naive, three CD4 memory, two CD8 naive and one CD8 memory plate.

Deep-level running was used for the assay. This table comes from immunoSEQ multiplex PCR, and its TCRdb copy is limited to in-frame clones, with some not included. This table has 2 million to 2.5 million clones, 90% to 95% appearing once. With respect to this clone: The antigen is not known.

Whole-study findings and limits: Shared clonotypes across all four donors exceeded non-shared ones in generation probability. Estimated richness values were generally larger in naive subsets than in memory subsets.

V gave up 5 bases and J gave up 0 bases, with 11 bases separating them. The CDR3 has 14 amino acids. The germline CDR1 and CDR2 sequences are SGHRS and YFSETQ. The receptor was derived from a man younger than 35 in good health. Some clones in this sample may be carry-over from other donors' samples. Sequencing was done on a sample of naive CD4+ T cells from PBMCs. Described subset: CD45RA+ positively selected. This chain uses TRBV5-1 with TRBJ1-1; the D is unclear. CDR3 loop: CASRYDPLNTEAFF. DNA for the CDR3: TGCGCCAGCAGATACGACCCCTTGAACACTGAAGCTTTCTTT.